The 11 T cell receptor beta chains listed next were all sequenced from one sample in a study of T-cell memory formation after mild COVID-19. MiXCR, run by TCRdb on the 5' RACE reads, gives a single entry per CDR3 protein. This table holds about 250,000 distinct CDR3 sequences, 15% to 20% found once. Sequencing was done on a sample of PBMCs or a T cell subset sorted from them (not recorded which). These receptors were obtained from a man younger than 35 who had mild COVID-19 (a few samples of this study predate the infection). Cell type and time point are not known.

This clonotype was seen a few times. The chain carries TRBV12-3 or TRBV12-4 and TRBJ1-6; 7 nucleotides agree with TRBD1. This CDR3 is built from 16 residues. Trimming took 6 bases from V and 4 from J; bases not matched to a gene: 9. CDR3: CASRRPGQSYNSPLHF. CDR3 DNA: TGTGCCAGCAGAAGACCGGGACAGTCGTATAATTCACCCCTCCACTTT.

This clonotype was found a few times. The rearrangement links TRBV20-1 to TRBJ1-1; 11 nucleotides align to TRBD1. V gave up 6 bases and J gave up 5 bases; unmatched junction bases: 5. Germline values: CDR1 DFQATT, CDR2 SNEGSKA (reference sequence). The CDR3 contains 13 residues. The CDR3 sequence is CSAPGQGATEAFF. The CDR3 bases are TGCAGTGCGCCCGGACAGGGGGCGACTGAAGCTTTCTTT.

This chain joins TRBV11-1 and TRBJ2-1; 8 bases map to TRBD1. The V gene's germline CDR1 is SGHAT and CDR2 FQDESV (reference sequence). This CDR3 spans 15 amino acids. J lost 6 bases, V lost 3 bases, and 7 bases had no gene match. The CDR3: CASSFFGQGFNEQFF. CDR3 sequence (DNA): TGTGCCAGCAGCTTCTTCGGACAGGGATTCAATGAGCAGTTCTTC.

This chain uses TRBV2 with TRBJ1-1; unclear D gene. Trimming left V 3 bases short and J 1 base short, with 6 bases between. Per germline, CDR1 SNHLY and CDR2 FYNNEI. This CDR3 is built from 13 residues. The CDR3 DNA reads TGTGCCAGCAGTGAGGTGGCGAACACTGAAGCTTTCTTT. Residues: CASSEVANTEAFF.

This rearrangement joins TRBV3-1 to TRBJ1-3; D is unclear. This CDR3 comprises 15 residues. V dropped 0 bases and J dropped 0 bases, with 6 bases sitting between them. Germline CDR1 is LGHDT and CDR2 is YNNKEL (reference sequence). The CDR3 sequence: CASSQDLNSGNTIYF. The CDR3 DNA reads TGTGCCAGCAGCCAAGATCTGAACTCTGGAAACACCATATATTTT.

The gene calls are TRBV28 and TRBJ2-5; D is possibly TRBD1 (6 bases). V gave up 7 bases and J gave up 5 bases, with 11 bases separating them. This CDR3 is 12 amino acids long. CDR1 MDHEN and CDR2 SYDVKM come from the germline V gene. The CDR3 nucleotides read TGTGCCAGCAAACAGGGCTTTGAGACCCAGTACTTC. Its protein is CASKQGFETQYF.

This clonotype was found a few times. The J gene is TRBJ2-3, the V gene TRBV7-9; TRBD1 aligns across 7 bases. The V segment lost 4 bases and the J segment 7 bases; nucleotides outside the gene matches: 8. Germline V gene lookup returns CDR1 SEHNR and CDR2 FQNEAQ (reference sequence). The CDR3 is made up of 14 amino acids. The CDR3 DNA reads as TGTGCCAGCAGCTCCTTACAGGGGCGAAATACGCAGTATTTT. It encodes CASSSLQGRNTQYF. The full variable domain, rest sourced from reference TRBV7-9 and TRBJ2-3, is DTGVSQNPRHKITKRGQNVTFRCDPISEHNRLYWYRQTLGQGPEFLTYFQNEAQLEKSRLLSDRFSAERPKGSFSTLEIQRTEQGDSAMYLCASSSLQGRNTQYFGPGTRLTVL.

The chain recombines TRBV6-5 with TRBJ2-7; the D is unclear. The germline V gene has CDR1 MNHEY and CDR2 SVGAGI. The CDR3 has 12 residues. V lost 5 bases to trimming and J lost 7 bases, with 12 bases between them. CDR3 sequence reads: CASSNPFREQYF. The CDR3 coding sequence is TGTGCCAGCAGTAACCCCTTTCGGGAGCAGTACTTC.

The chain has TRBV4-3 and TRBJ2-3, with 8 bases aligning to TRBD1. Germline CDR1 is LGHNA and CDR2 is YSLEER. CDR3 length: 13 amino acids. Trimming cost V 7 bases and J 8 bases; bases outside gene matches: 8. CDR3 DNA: TGCGCCAGCACAGGACAGGGCCATAGTACGCAGTATTTT. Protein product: CASTGQGHSTQYF.

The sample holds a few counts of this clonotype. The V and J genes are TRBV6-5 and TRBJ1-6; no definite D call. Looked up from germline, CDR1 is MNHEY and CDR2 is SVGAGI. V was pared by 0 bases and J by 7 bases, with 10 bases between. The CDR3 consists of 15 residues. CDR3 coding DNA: TGTGCCAGCAGTTACTCATCCTTCCAGAATTCACCCCTCCACTTT. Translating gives CASSYSSFQNSPLHF.

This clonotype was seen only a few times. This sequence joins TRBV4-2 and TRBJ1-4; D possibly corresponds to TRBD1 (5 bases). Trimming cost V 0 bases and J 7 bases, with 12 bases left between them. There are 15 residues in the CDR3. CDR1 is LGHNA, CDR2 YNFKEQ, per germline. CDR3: CASSQDRQRGEKLFF. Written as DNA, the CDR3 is TGTGCCAGCAGCCAAGATCGCCAGAGGGGTGAAAAACTGTTTTTT.